One and the same sample provided the 2 T cell receptor beta chains below, sequenced in a study of metastatic and nonmetastatic thyroid tumors. Until they underwent thyroid surgery, no patient had received any treatment. TCRdb redid the clone calls on the PCR reads using MiXCR. The sample shows 21,000 or so clones, more than 25% of them seen only once. The sample taken for sequencing was tumor tissue. These receptors were collected from a female donor with papillary thyroid cancer or a benign thyroid nodule (not recorded which). Some clones in this sample may be carry-over from other donors' samples.

In its sample, this clone was seen many times. The chain recombines TRBV10-1 with TRBJ2-4; D uncertain. CDR3 size: 14 residues. Germline V gene data show CDR1 as WNHNN and CDR2 as SYGVQD (reference sequence). The V end was cut by 6 bases, the J end by 0 bases, with 9 bases between. For the CDR3, the DNA is TGCGCCAGCAGCGCGACCGTAGCCAAAAACATTCAGTACTTC. Translation gives CASSATVAKNIQYF.

The sample holds many counts of this clone. One base away lies a much larger clone, so this may be a sequencing read error. Other DNA sequences in the sample encode the same CDR3. The rearrangement uses TRBV5-1 and TRBJ1-1, with TRBD1 matching over 9 bases. J lost 1 base, V lost 5 bases, and 0 bases had no gene match. CDR1 is SGHRS and CDR2 is YFSETQ in the germline V gene. The CDR3 contains 13 residues. The DNA for the CDR3 is TGCGCCAGCAGACAGGGGGCGAACACTGAAGCTTTCTTT. Translation gives CASRQGANTEAFF.